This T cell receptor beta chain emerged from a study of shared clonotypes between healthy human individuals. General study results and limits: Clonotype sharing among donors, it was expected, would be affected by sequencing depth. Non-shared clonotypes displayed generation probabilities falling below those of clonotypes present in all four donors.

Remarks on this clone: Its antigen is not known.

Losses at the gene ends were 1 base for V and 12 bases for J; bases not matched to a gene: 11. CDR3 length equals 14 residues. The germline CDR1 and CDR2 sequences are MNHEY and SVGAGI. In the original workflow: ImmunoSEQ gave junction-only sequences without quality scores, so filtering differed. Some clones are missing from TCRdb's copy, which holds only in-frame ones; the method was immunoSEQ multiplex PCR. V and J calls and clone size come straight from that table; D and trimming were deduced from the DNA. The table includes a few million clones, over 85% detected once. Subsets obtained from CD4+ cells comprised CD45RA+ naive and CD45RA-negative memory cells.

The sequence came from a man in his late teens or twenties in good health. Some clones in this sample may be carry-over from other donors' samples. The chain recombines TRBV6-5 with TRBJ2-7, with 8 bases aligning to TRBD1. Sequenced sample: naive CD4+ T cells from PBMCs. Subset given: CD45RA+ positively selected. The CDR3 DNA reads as TGTGCCAGCAGTTACTTAGGAGCCGGGACAGGTTTGTACTTC. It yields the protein CASSYLGAGTGLYF.